The 29 T cell receptor beta chains presented below share a single source sample, sequenced in a study of tumor-infiltrating lymphocytes in primary liver carcinoma. Starting material for RNA and DNA co-extraction consisted of about 17-32 mg of unsorted bulk tissue. Reverse transcription of 500 to 650 ng total RNA with a constant-region primer produced TCR beta cDNA. Three rounds of nested multiplex PCR with slightly modified ARM-PCR produced TCR beta libraries. Researchers ran the first two PCR rounds for roughly 10 cycles each with TRBV1-TRBV30 forward primers and a C-beta reverse primer. From the multiplex PCR reads, TCRdb called clonotypes with MiXCR, one entry per CDR3 protein. The sample yields around 190,000 distinct CDR3 sequences, around four fifths seen once. The source material was tumor tissue from primary liver carcinoma. The receptor set was obtained from a middle-aged man with primary liver carcinoma and hepatitis B virus infection.

In the case of this clonotype: The missing conserved phenylalanine or tryptophan at the end of this CDR3 makes a read error likely. The chain carries TRBV29-1 and TRBJ2-5; TRBD1 matches 10 bases. CDR3 size: 15 residues. Germline values: CDR1 SQVTM, CDR2 ANQGSEA. Here the CDR3 reads CNVEPDRGRQETQYL. CDR3 DNA: TGCAACGTTGAGCCCGACAGGGGGCGACAAGAGACCCAGTACCTC.

On this clonotype: A read error may account for a junction end that differs from germline. The rearrangement joins TRBV6-1 to TRBJ2-3; a weak D match, TRBD2 (6 bases). This CDR3 region has 16 residues. Germline V gives CDR1 MNHNS, CDR2 SASEGT. The CDR3 reads CASSERRGFRTDTHYF. CDR3 DNA sequence: TGTGCCAGCAGTGAAAGGCGGGGATTTCGCACCGATACGCACTATTTT.

To note about this clonotype: At one of its ends the junction is not consistent with the germline gene, which may arise from a read error. The chain uses TRBV6-2 or TRBV6-3 and TRBJ2-1; tentative D call: TRBD2 (6 bases). This CDR3 spans 15 amino acids. CDR1 is MNHEY, CDR2 SVGEGT, per germline. The CDR3 DNA sequence: TGTGCCAGCAGTAACTCAGGCGGGACCTACATTGGGCAGTTCTTC. Translating it yields CASSNSGGTYIGQFF.

Of note for this clonotype: Its ends do not fully match the called genes, so a read error is possible. This chain links TRBV5-5 with TRBJ2-1; TRBD2 matches at 10 bases. The CDR3 sequence is 17 residues long. Per the germline V gene, CDR1 is SGHKS and CDR2 is YYEKEE (reference sequence). In nucleotides, the CDR3 is TGTGCCAGCAGCCGGACTCTAGGCCTAGCGGGAGAAAATGAGCAGTCCTTC. It codes for CASSRTLGLAGENEQSF.

The rearrangement joins TRBV6-5 to TRBJ2-7, with TRBD1 identical over 8 bases. The CDR3 is made up of 15 amino acids. Germline V gene data show CDR1 as MNHEY and CDR2 as SVGAGI. Germline trimming cut 10 bases from V and 2 bases from J; bases unmatched to any gene: 13. The CDR3 coding sequence is TGTGCCAACAATTTTGGACAGGGAAGAGCCTACGAGCAGTACTTC. As protein: CANNFGQGRAYEQYF.

A remark on this clonotype: The junction differs from germline at one of its ends, possibly a read error. This chain links TRBV12-3 or TRBV12-4 with TRBJ1-1; TRBD1 aligns across 7 bases. The CDR3 runs 15 residues. The CDR3: CARRRSGGMNTGAFF. CDR3 bases: TGTGCCAGAAGGAGGTCAGGGGGGATGAACACTGGAGCTTTCTTT.

The rearrangement joins TRBV4-1 to TRBJ2-1, with D tentatively TRBD1 (6 bases). Trimming took 1 base from V and 3 from J, leaving 13 bases between them. Germline CDR1 and CDR2: MGHRA and YSYEKL. The CDR3 runs to 16 residues. CDR3 loop: CASSQGAATGYNEQFF. The CDR3 region has the DNA TGCGCCAGCAGCCAAGGGGCCGCGACAGGCTACAATGAGCAGTTCTTC.

The count of this clonotype is one. An end of the junction does not agree with germline; a read error may underlie this. The chain has TRBV29-1 and TRBJ2-5; D is perhaps TRBD1 (6 bases). From germline, CDR1 is SQVTM and CDR2 ANQGSEA. The CDR3 runs to 12 residues. This CDR3 reads CSVPQGLTTQYF. CDR3 nucleotides: TGCAGCGTGCCACAGGGATTGACGACGCAGTATTTC. Together with reference TRBV29-1 and TRBJ2-5, the CDR3 gives the full variable domain: SAVISQKPSRDICQRGTSLTIQCQVDSQVTMMFWYRQQPGQSLTLIATANQGSEATYESGFVIDKFPISRPNLTFSTLTVSNMSPEDSSIYLCSVPQGLTTQYFGPGTRLLVL.

This clonotype appeared a few times. A read error is possible here, since a much larger clone lies one base away. The chain carries TRBV5-5 and TRBJ2-3; TRBD2 aligns across 8 bases. The germline V gene encodes CDR1 SGHKS and CDR2 YYEKEE (reference sequence). This CDR3 contains 15 residues. The CDR3 is CVSSLIRGGTDTQYF. The DNA for the CDR3 is TGTGTCAGCAGCTTGATACGGGGGGGGACAGATACGCAGTATTTT.

Note on this clonotype: Its ends do not fully match the called genes, so a read error is possible. The gene calls are TRBV4-3 and TRBJ2-1; D not resolved. The CDR3 extends over 17 amino acids. CDR1 and CDR2 (germline): LGHNA, YSLEER. Here the CDR3 DNA reads TGCGCCAGCAGCCAAGAGCCCGTGGGGATGTCATACAATGAGCAGTCCTTC. Translation gives CASSQEPVGMSYNEQSF.

This clonotype was seen ten or more times. The chain employs TRBV28 and TRBJ1-5; D uncertain. CDR1 MDHEN and CDR2 SYDVKM come from the germline V gene. This CDR3 has 17 amino acids. Trimming cost V 5 bases and J 7 bases, with 24 bases left between them. The CDR3 DNA sequence: TGTGCCAGCAGTCCAACCTTACAGATTTTGTTAGAGCAGCCCCAGCATTTT. Protein: CASSPTLQILLEQPQHF.

Ten or more counts support this clonotype. V is TRBV7-9 and J is TRBJ2-2; 10 bases agree with TRBD1. Germline V gene data show CDR1 as SEHNR and CDR2 as FQNEAQ (reference sequence). The CDR3 covers 16 residues. Trimming took 5 bases from V and 6 from J; bases not matched to a gene: 9. CDR3 DNA sequence: TGTGCCAGCAGCCCTCCGGGACAGGGGTTTTCCGGGGAGCTGTTTTTT. This sequence encodes CASSPPGQGFSGELFF.

Notes on this clonotype: A junction boundary mismatches the germline segment, possibly from a read error. The chain uses TRBV11-1 and TRBJ2-1; maybe TRBD2 (6 bases). Germline CDR1 reads SGHAT; CDR2 reads FQDESV (reference sequence). CDR3 length equals 16 residues. The CDR3 is CASTIGGLQSYIEQFF. For the CDR3, the DNA is TGTGCCAGCACCATCGGGGGACTCCAATCCTACATTGAGCAGTTCTTC.

The rearrangement uses TRBV6-5 and TRBJ1-1; D remains ambiguous. Per germline, CDR1 MNHEY and CDR2 SVGAGI. Trimming cost V 11 bases and J 1 base, with 14 bases left between them. This CDR3 spans 13 amino acids. For the CDR3, the DNA is TGTGCCGTACGACAAGGGCGGAACACTGAAGCTTTCTTT. This gives the protein CAVRQGRNTEAFF.

About this clonotype: The CDR3 carries no conserved terminal phenylalanine or tryptophan, so it likely arises from a read error. The DNA is omitted, as the CDR3 cannot be located on it reliably, and the CDR3 follows TCRdb's listing. V and J are TRBV4-1 and TRBJ1-5; TRBD1, the D gene given by the table, was not confirmed from the DNA. Per the germline V gene, CDR1 is MGHRA and CDR2 is YSYEKL. The CDR3 has 15 amino acids, counting both end residues. CDR3 region: CASSQETGNNQPQDI.

In its sample, this clonotype was seen many times. The chain employs TRBV5-1 and TRBJ2-7; possibly TRBD2 for D (7 bases). Germline lookup yields CDR1 SGHRS and CDR2 YFSETQ. V was cut by 8 bases and J by 4 bases, with 16 bases left in between. This CDR3 is built from 13 residues. The CDR3 reads CARNREGDYEQYF. The DNA of the CDR3 is TGCGCCAGAAACAGGGAGGGGGATTACGAGCAGTACTTC.

The chain links TRBV7-9 to TRBJ2-1; TRBD2 aligns across 14 bases. CDR1 is SEHNR and CDR2 is FQNEAQ in the germline V gene (reference sequence). The length of the CDR3 is 16 residues. The V and J ends lost 9 bases and 9 bases, in that order; junction bases with no gene match: 13. Here the CDR3 DNA reads TGTGCCAGTGGCTTCTGGGGACTAGCGGGAGTTCCTGAGCAGTTCTTC. It yields the protein CASGFWGLAGVPEQFF.

On this clonotype itself: This sequence may be a read error, since a much larger clone differs from it by one base. The rearrangement joins TRBV28 to TRBJ1-1; 9 nucleotides agree with TRBD1. This CDR3 has 15 amino acids. Germline assignment: CDR1 MDHEN and CDR2 SYDVKM. For the CDR3, the DNA is TGTGCCAGCAACCCACAGGGGGCGGGGTCCACTGAAGCTATCTTT. Amino acid sequence: CASNPQGAGSTEAIF.

Turning to this clonotype: At one end, the junction sequence differs from germline, possibly due to a read error. This chain connects TRBV28 to TRBJ2-3; D not resolved. The CDR3 contains 12 residues. Germline lookup yields CDR1 MDHEN and CDR2 SYDVKM. CDR3 nucleotide sequence: TGTGTCAGCAGTTTCGTTACATATACGCAGTATTTT. Translation gives CVSSFVTYTQYF.

This clonotype has a single count. A junction boundary mismatches the germline segment, possibly from a read error. This chain connects TRBV11-2 to TRBJ2-5; 7 nucleotides align to TRBD2. The germline CDR1 and CDR2 sequences are SGHAT and FQNNGV. CDR3 length: 18 amino acids. CDR3: CASSPNSIRGTGRENQYF. The CDR3 DNA reads TGTGCCAGCAGCCCTAACTCAATCCGGGGTACTGGGCGGGAGAACCAGTACTTC.

On this clonotype: One junction end does not reproduce the germline sequence, and a read error may be involved. The chain carries TRBV11-2 and TRBJ2-2, with D tentatively TRBD1 or TRBD2 (5 bases each). The germline V gene has CDR1 SGHAT and CDR2 FQNNGV. This CDR3 region has 14 residues. As DNA, the CDR3 is TGTGCCAGCAGCTTAGACTCGGACACCGGGGAGCTGCCTTTT. Translated: CASSLDSDTGELPF.

Comment on this clonotype: An end of the junction does not agree with germline; a read error may underlie this. The V and J genes are TRBV29-1 and TRBJ2-4; tentatively, D is TRBD1 (5 bases). CDR3 size: 12 residues. CDR1 SQVTM and CDR2 ANQGSEA come from the germline V gene. In nucleotides, the CDR3 is TGCAGCGTAATTCACAGGCGGAGCATTCAGTATTTC. Its protein is CSVIHRRSIQYF. Drawing the rest from reference TRBV29-1 and TRBJ2-4, the complete variable domain is SAVISQKPSRDICQRGTSLTIQCQVDSQVTMMFWYRQQPGQSLTLIATANQGSEATYESGFVIDKFPISRPNLTFSTLTVSNMSPEDSSIYLCSVIHRRSIQYFGAGTRLSVL.

Concerning this clonotype itself: Mismatch with germline at one junction end may stem from a read error. The chain is built from TRBV4-2 and TRBJ2-7; 10 bases align to TRBD2. The CDR3 is made up of 18 amino acids. Germline V lookup: CDR1 LGHNA, CDR2 YNFKEQ. CDR3 nucleotides: TGTGTCAGCGGCCAAAACTCCCCGAGTAGCGGGAGGAAACACGAGCAGTACTTC. Protein sequence: CVSGQNSPSSGRKHEQYF.

Comment on this clonotype: One end of the junction is discordant with germline, which a read error may explain. The chain has TRBV5-1 and TRBJ2-1; maybe TRBD2 (5 bases). Germline values: CDR1 SGHRS, CDR2 YFSETQ. This CDR3 is 16 amino acids long. The CDR3 bases are TGCGCCAGCAGCTTGGATGCGGGCGCGGTGGGAACCGAGCAGTCCTTC. Residues: CASSLDAGAVGTEQSF.

Details on this clonotype: The junction departs from germline at one end; a sequencing error may be responsible. The gene calls are TRBV11-2 and TRBJ2-2, with 12 bases lining up with TRBD2. Germline loops: CDR1 SGHAT, CDR2 FQNNGV. This CDR3 region has 16 residues. The CDR3 sequence: CASKLVTSGGTGELFF. CDR3 coding DNA: TGTGCTAGCAAGTTAGTGACTAGCGGGGGCACCGGGGAGCTGTTTTTT.

CDR3 region: CASSLKNTDTQYF. In nucleotides, the CDR3 is TGTGCCAGCAGCTTGAAGAACACAGATACGCAGTATTTT. The chain couples TRBV5-4 to TRBJ2-3, with unresolved D. This CDR3 is built from 13 residues. Between the trimmed V and J ends, which lost 1 base and 2 bases, there was a span of 5 bases. Germline V gives CDR1 SGHNT, CDR2 YYREEE (reference sequence).

As regards this clonotype: Sequence at one end of the junction differs from germline and may be a read error. This sequence joins TRBV11-2 and TRBJ2-4; no clear D gene. This CDR3 has 15 residues. CDR1 is SGHAT and CDR2 is FQNNGV in the germline V gene. CDR3 in amino acids: CASTTSAVTQNVQYF. The CDR3 nucleotides read TGTGCCAGCACCACTTCGGCGGTAACCCAAAACGTTCAGTACTTC.

About this clonotype itself: A read error may produce the germline difference seen at one junction end. The chain combines TRBV28 with TRBJ1-2; maybe TRBD1 (6 bases). There are 17 residues in the CDR3. In germline, CDR1 is MDHEN, CDR2 SYDVKM. The CDR3 protein is CASSFAGTWILYYGYTF. CDR3 bases: TGCGCCAGCAGTTTCGCCGGGACATGGATTCTCTACTATGGCTACACCTTC.

This chain uses TRBV6-5 with TRBJ2-7; 10 bases align to TRBD1. The CDR3 has 16 residues. V dropped 4 bases and J dropped 8; count of bases not matched to a gene: 14. Germline-derived CDR1 and CDR2 are MNHEY and SVGAGI. The CDR3 region has the DNA TGTGCCAGCAGTTCCCCACGGGGACAGGGGTCTTACCAGCAGTACTTC. It codes for CASSSPRGQGSYQQYF.